This is a list of T cell receptor beta chains from one sample in a study of tumor and adjacent non-tumor tissue in lung cancer. MiXCR, run by TCRdb on the multiplex PCR reads, gives a single entry per CDR3 protein. This sample has tens of thousands of distinct CDR3 sequences, with just under 60% found just once. Sequencing used lung tumor tissue. Receptor source: a man in his fifties with non-small cell lung cancer. Both conserved end residues are part of each CDR3. A D gene is named only where the DNA matches it firmly. The size of a clone is reported for some rows only, either as once, few or many, or as a class for expanded clones.

TRBJ2-6 | . | TRBV29-1 | TRBD2 | CSVGEPGGANILTF | TGCAGCGTTGGAGAGCCCGGGGGGGCCAACATCCTGACCTTC
TRBJ2-7 | . | TRBV5-6 | . | CASSLRHSVHGQYF | TGTGCCAGCAGCTTGAGGCACTCTGTCCATGGGCAGTACTTC
TRBJ2-1 | . | TRBV29-1 | . | CSGTRLVRNEHFF | TGCAGCGGCACAAGGCTAGTGAGGAATGAGCACTTCTTC
TRBJ2-7 | . | TRBV14 | . | CASGRAGGGIEQYF | TGTGCCAGCGGCCGAGCCGGGGGCGGCATCGAGCAGTACTTC
TRBJ1-2 | . | TRBV7-9 | TRBD1 | CASSRTGGVDDGGYTF | TGTGCCAGCAGCCGGACAGGGGGCGTCGATGACGGAGGCTACACCTTC
TRBJ2-3 | . | TRBV10-2 | . | CASSQSSATLTDMQYF | TGCGCCAGCAGTCAGTCTTCGGCTACCCTCACAGATATGCAATATTTT
TRBJ1-2 | many | TRBV28 | TRBD1 | CASSQGGQRTFTF | TGTGCCAGCAGCCAAGGGGGACAGCGGACCTTCACCTTC
TRBJ1-2 | many | TRBV6-6 | TRBD1 | CASSSTGQAYGYTF | TGTGCCAGCAGTTCAACGGGACAGGCCTATGGCTACACCTTC
TRBJ2-1 | . | TRBV7-2 | TRBD2 | CASSLDNGLAGNEQFF | TGTGCCAGCAGCTTAGATAACGGATTAGCGGGGAATGAGCAGTTCTTC
TRBJ2-7 | many | TRBV6-1 | TRBD1 | CASSVVPGGRYEQYF | TGTGCCAGCAGTGTAGTCCCAGGGGGCAGGTACGAGCAGTACTTC
TRBJ2-7 | . | TRBV25-1 | . | CDSGDFGDYEQYF | TGTGACAGCGGTGACTTCGGCGACTACGAGCAGTACTTC
TRBJ1-4 | once | TRBV5-1 | . | CASSPRAASFEKLFF | TGCGCCAGCAGCCCCCGGGCGGCCTCCTTTGAAAAACTGTTTTTT
TRBJ2-2 | many | TRBV4-1 | . | CASSQPRDGYTGELFF | TGCGCCAGCAGCCAACCGAGGGACGGGTACACCGGGGAGCTGTTTTTT
TRBJ2-6 | . | TRBV5-1 | . | CASSFQGGANVLTF | TGCGCCAGCAGCTTTCAGGGGGGGGCCAACGTCCTGACTTTC
TRBJ2-3 | . | TRBV6-2/TRBV6-3 | TRBD1 | CVSGYSRDSLSYTQYF | TGTGTCAGCGGATACTCCCGGGACAGCCTCTCCTACACGCAATATTTT
TRBJ1-3 | . | TRBV28 | . | CASSPGSGVSNTVYF | TGTGCCAGCAGTCCCGGGTCGGGGGTCTCAAACACCGTATATTTT
TRBJ2-5 | . | TRBV5-5 | TRBD1 | CVSSPRSETGGEQETQYF | TGTGTCAGCAGCCCCCGGTCCGAGACAGGGGGCGAGCAAGAGACCCAGTACTTC
TRBJ2-1 | . | TRBV5-1 | . | CASSLEGGVYNEQFF | TGCGCCAGCAGCTTGGAAGGGGGGGTATACAATGAGCAGTTCTTC
TRBJ2-1 | few | TRBV5-4 | . | CASSLGGNEQFF | TGTGCCAGCAGCCTGGGGGGCAATGAGCAGTTCTTC
TRBJ2-2 | . | TRBV10-3 | TRBD2 | CVISERGSGSTNTGELFF | TGTGTCATCAGTGAGCGGGGATCAGGATCTACGAACACCGGGGAGCTGTTTTTT
TRBJ1-5 | medium-sized | TRBV10-2 | . | CASSDYGRNNQPQHF | TGCGCCAGCAGTGATTATGGCAGGAACAATCAGCCCCAGCATTTT
TRBJ2-3 | . | TRBV10-1 | . | CASSERAARTDTQYF | TGCGCCAGCAGTGAGAGAGCGGCGAGAACAGATACGCAGTATTTT
TRBJ2-3 | . | TRBV4-1 | . | CASNQIWWVYRGTDTQYF | TGCGCCAGCAACCAAATCTGGTGGGTCTATCGTGGCACAGATACGCAATATTTT
TRBJ1-2 | few | TRBV7-2 | . | CASSSQTGSRMGYTF | TGTGCCAGCAGCTCACAGACAGGTTCCAGGATGGGCTACACCTTC
TRBJ2-5 | few | TRBV28 | . | CASSLLAFGRETQYF | TGTGCCAGCAGTTTACTGGCATTCGGGCGGGAGACCCAGTACTTC
TRBJ2-7 | . | TRBV7-9 | TRBD1 | CASSRDRAYEQHF | TGTGCCAGCAGCCGCGACAGGGCCTACGAGCAACACTTC
TRBJ2-6 | few | TRBV12-3/TRBV12-4 | . | CARTFRGAGAKVLTF | TGTGCCCGCACCTTTCGGGGCGCTGGGGCCAAGGTCCTGACTTTC
TRBJ2-3 | . | TRBV6-5 | TRBD1 | CASSMGQASTDTQYF | TGTGCCAGCAGTATGGGACAGGCGAGCACAGATACCCAGTATTTT
TRBJ1-5 | . | TRBV28 | . | CASRSTTPTGGQPQHF | TGTGCCAGCAGATCCACAACACCTACGGGGGGTCAGCCCCAGCATTTT
TRBJ2-7 | . | TRBV12-3/TRBV12-4 | . | CASSWWTWRSYEQYF | TGTGCCAGCAGTTGGTGGACATGGCGATCCTACGAGCAGTACTTC
TRBJ1-5 | . | TRBV19 | . | CASSTLTVLRAQHF | TGTGCCAGTAGTACCCTGACAGTTCTAAGGGCCCAGCATTTT